The sequence of this T cell receptor beta chain was determined in a study of blood T cells in healthy people across ages. Findings and caveats of the study: Unsorted PBMC material precluded a definitive naive versus antigen-experienced comparison.

This clonotype turned up a few times. The antigen remains undetermined. A second PCR of 7 to 11 cycles used a sample-barcoded 5' primer and a J-beta primer mix. TCRdb called the 5' RACE reads again in MiXCR, with one record for every CDR3 protein. This repertoire shows approximately 800,000 distinct CDR3 sequences, around half found once; its top ten account for 15% to 20%. This CDR3 is built from 16 residues. Unmatched junction bases numbered 5, after V lost 4 bases and J lost 0 bases. In germline, CDR1 is KGHDR, CDR2 SFDVKD. Donors ranged from about 6 to 95 years old and were healthy Caucasians in Russia.

The rearrangement joins TRBV24-1 to TRBJ2-1; 7 bases align to TRBD2. The clonotype originates from an older man in good health. The material sequenced was blood. This CDR3 is CATSDPSGDSYNEQFF. The CDR3 DNA follows: TGTGCCACCAGTGACCCGAGCGGGGACTCCTACAATGAGCAGTTCTTC.